This T cell receptor (beta chain) was identified during a study of response to subunit inactivated influenza vaccine. TCRdb re-derived calls from the RT-PCR reads in MiXCR, one entry per CDR3 protein. The data contain hundreds of thousands of distinct CDR3 sequences, about 18% of them singletons. The table lists this clonotype with a count of one. Its antigen is not identified. Study conclusions and caveats: That few new T cells are recruited by each seasonal influenza vaccination was the authors' suggestion.

Deletions cut 7 bases from V and 2 bases from J, with 17 bases between. From germline, CDR1 is DFQATT and CDR2 SNEGSKA (reference sequence). This CDR3 has 14 residues. This chain connects TRBV20-1 to TRBJ2-5; tentative D call: TRBD1 (6 bases). This clonotype was obtained from a man aged 45-65 years who received an inactivated influenza vaccine. The sample was PBMCs from blood, taken 4 to 6 days after vaccination. CDR3 in amino acids: CSVQTSTGQETQYF. CDR3 bases: TGCAGTGTCCAGACTTCAACAGGGCAAGAGACCCAGTACTTC.